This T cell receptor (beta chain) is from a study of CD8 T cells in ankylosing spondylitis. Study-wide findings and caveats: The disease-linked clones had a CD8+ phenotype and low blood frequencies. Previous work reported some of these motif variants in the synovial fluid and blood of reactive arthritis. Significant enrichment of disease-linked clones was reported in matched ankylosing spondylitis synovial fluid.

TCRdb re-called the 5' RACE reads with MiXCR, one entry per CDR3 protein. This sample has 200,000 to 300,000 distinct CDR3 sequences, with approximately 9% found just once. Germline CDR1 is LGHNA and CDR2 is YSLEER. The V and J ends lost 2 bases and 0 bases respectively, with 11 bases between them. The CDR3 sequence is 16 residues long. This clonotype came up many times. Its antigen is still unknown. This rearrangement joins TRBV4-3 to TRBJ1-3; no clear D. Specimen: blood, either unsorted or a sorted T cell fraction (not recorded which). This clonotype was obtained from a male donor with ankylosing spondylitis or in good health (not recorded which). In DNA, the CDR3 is TGCGCCAGCAGCCAATCTCTTCAGTTCTCTGGAAACACCATATATTTT. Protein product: CASSQSLQFSGNTIYF.